This T cell receptor (beta chain) was obtained from a study of graft-versus-host responses after intestinal transplantation. Study-wide context: Recipients obtained multivisceral, liver-intestinal, or isolated intestinal transplants.

The germline V and J ends were trimmed by 8 bases and 3 bases, with 23 bases remaining between them. The CDR3 is made up of 16 amino acids. The germline V gene encodes CDR1 MNHEY and CDR2 SMNVEV (reference sequence). TCRdb's copy holds only in-frame clones and misses some; the assay was immunoSEQ multiplex PCR. The profile shows around 18,000 clones, roughly 94% of them singletons. The genes are TRBV27 and TRBJ2-7, with D possibly matching TRBD1 (5 bases). The clonotype was recovered from a human patient who received an intestinal transplant, so some T cells may come from the graft donor. The sequencing used PBMCs, collected 23 days after intestinal transplant. The CDR3 DNA sequence: TGTGCCAGCTTTAACAGGTCACCAAACGCTCACTACGAGCAGTACTTC. It codes for CASFNRSPNAHYEQYF.